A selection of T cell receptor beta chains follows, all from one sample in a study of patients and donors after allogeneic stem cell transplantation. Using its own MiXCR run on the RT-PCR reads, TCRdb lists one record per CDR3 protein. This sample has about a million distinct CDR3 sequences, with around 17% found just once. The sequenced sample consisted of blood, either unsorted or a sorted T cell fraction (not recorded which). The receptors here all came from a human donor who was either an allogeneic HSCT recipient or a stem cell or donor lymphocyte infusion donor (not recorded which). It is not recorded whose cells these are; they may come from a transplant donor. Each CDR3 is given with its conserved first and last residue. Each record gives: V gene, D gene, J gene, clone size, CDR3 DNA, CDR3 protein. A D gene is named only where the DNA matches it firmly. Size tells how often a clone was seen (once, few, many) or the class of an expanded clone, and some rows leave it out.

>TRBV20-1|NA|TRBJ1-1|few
TGCAGTGCTAGAGATTGGGGGGCCGTGAACACTGAAGCTTTCTTT
CSARDWGAVNTEAFF
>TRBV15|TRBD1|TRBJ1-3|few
TGTGCCACCAGCAGTAATACGGGACAGGGGGGGATTTCTGGAAACACCATATATTTT
CATSSNTGQGGISGNTIYF
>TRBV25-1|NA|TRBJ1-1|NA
TGTGCCAGCAGTGAATCCAAAGTTGGACAGATGAACACTGAAGCTTTCTTT
CASSESKVGQMNTEAFF
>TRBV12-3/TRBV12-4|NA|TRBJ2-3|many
TGTGCCAGCAGACGGGACCGCACAGATACGCAGTATTTT
CASRRDRTDTQYF
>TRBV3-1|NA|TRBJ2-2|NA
TGTGCCAGCAGCCAATGGAGGGGATACACCGGGGAGCTGTTTTTT
CASSQWRGYTGELFF
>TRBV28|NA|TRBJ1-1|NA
TGTGCCACCGGGAGGAACACTGAAGCTTTCTTT
CATGRNTEAFF
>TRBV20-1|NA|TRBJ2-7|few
TGCAGTGCTAGACACAGGAAGGACTCCTACGAGCAGTACTTC
CSARHRKDSYEQYF
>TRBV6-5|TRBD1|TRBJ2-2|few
TGTGCCAGCAGTTTCCCCTCCGGGACAGCGAACACCGGGGAGCTGTTTTTT
CASSFPSGTANTGELFF
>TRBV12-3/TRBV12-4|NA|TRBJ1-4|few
TGTGCCAGCAGTTTAGGCCCGGCACACGAAAAACTGTTTTTT
CASSLGPAHEKLFF
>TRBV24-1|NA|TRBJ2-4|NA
TGTGCCACCAGTGATTTAGTAGGGCAGAAAAACATTCAGTACTTC
CATSDLVGQKNIQYF
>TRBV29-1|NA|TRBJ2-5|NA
TGCAGCGTTCTCCGGGACATAGAGACCCAGTACTTC
CSVLRDIETQYF
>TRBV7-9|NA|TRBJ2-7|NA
TGTGCCAGCAGCTTGGGGGGAGTAAGAGAGCAGTACTTC
CASSLGGVREQYF
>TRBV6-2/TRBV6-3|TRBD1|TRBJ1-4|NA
TGTGCCAGCAGTTATCCACAGGGGACAACTAATGAAAAACTGTTTTTT
CASSYPQGTTNEKLFF
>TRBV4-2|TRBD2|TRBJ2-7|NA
TGTGCCAGCAGCCAAGGGGAAGGCGGGAGGGCAAAGTACTTC
CASSQGEGGRAKYF
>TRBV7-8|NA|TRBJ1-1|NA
TGTGCCAGCAGCTGGACCGAGAGTTTTGAAGCTTTCTTT
CASSWTESFEAFF
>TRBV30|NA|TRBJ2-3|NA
TGTGCCTGGATACCGAGCACAGATACGCAGTATTTT
CAWIPSTDTQYF
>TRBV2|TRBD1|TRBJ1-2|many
TGTGCCAGCAGGGTGACAGGGGGCTTCTATGGCTACACCTTC
CASRVTGGFYGYTF
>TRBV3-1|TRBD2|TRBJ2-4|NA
TGTGCCAGCAGCCTCTCCCCCGAGACTAGCAAGTACTTC
CASSLSPETSKYF
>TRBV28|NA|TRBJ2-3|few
TGTGCCAGCAAGGACCCCCCGGGTACGCAGTATTTT
CASKDPPGTQYF
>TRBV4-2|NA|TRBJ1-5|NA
TGTGCCAGCAGCCAAGATTGGGCTAAGAATCAGCCCCAGCATTTT
CASSQDWAKNQPQHF
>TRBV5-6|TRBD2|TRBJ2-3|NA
TGTGCCAGCAGCCGGGGGGGCGGTACGCAGTATTTT
CASSRGGGTQYF
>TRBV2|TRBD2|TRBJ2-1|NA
TGTGCCAGCAGTCCAGCGGGAGTTGCCTACAATGAGCAGTTCTTC
CASSPAGVAYNEQFF